This T cell receptor (beta chain) was captured by sequencing in a study of T cells in localized non-small cell lung cancer. Study-level points and caveats: The study sequenced only one region of the tumor. As a result, intratumor heterogeneity could not be excluded and remains possible. Longer overall survival was seen with higher T cell density measured in blood.

Produced via immunoSEQ multiplex PCR; TCRdb's table is partial and in-frame only. The sample lists over 30,000 clones, less than 80% occurring once. Between the trimmed V and J ends, which lost 5 bases and 4 bases, there was a span of 6 bases. The germline CDR1 and CDR2 sequences are SGHRS and YFSETQ. The CDR3 is made up of 11 amino acids. Turning to this clone: What it recognizes is unknown.

J is TRBJ1-1 and V is TRBV5-1, with unresolved D. The TCR comes from a male donor older than 55 with stage II squamous cell lung carcinoma. Here the sequenced sample was peripheral blood, taken before any cancer treatment. CDR3 protein: CASRYGTEAFF. DNA of the CDR3: TGCGCCAGCAGATACGGCACTGAAGCTTTCTTT.